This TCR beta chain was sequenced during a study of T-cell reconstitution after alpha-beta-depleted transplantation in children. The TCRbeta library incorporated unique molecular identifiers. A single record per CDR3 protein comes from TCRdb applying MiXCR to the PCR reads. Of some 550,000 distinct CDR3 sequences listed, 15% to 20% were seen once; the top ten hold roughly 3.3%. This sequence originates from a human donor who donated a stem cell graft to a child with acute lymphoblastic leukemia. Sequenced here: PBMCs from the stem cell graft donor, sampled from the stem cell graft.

This CDR3 reads CASSPETSGTLYGFF. In nucleotides, the CDR3 is TGTGCCAGCAGTCCGGAGACTAGCGGGACGCTTTACGGGTTCTTC. The chain joins TRBV12-3 or TRBV12-4 to TRBJ2-1; 11 bases agree with TRBD2. This CDR3 is built from 15 residues. Trimming cost V 5 bases and J 15 bases; bases outside gene matches: 15.